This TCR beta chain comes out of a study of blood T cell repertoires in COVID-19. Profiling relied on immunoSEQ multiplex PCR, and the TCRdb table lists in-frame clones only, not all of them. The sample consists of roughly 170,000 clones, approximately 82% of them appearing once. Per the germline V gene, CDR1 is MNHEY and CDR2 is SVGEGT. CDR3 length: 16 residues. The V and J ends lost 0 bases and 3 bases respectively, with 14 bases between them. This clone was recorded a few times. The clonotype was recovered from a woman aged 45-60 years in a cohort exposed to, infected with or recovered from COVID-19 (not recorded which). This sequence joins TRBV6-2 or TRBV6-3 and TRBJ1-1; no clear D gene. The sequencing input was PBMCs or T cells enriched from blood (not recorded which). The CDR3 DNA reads TGTGCCAGCAGTTACTCGACGGGGAAGAAAGACACTGAAGCTTTCTTT. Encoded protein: CASSYSTGKKDTEAFF.